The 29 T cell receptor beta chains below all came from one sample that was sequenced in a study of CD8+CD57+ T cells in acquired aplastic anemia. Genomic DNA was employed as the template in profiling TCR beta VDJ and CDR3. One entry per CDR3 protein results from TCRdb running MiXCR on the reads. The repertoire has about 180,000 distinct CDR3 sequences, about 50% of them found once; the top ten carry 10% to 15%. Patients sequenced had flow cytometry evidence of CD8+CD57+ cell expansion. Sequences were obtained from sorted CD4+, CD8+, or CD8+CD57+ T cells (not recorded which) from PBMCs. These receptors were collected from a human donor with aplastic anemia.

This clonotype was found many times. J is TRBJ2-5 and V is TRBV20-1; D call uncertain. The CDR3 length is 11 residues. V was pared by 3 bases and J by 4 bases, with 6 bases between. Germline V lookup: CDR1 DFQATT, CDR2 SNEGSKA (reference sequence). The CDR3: CSARIGETQYF. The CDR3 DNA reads TGCAGTGCTAGGATAGGAGAGACCCAGTACTTC.

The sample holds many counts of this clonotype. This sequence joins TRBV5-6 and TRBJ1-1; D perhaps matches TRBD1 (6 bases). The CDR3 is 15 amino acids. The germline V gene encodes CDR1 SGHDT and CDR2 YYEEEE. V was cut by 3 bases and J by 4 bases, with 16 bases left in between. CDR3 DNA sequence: TGTGCCAGCAGCTCGTGGAACAGGGCAGGCACTGAAGCTTTCTTT. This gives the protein CASSSWNRAGTEAFF.

CDR3 nucleotides: TGTGCCAGCAGCGCCAGGACAAACCGTGACGAAAAACTGTTTTTT. It encodes CASSARTNRDEKLFF. V and J are TRBV9 and TRBJ1-4; possibly TRBD1 for D (5 bases). Germline CDR1 is SGDLS and CDR2 is YYNGEE. This CDR3 is 15 amino acids long. The V end lost 3 bases, the J end lost 8 bases, and 17 bases lay between the germline ends.

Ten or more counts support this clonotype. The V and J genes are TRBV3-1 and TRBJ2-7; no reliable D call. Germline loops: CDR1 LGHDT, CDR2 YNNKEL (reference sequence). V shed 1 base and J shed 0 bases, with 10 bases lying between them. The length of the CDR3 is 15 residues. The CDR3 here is CASSQARSHSYEQYF. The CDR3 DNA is TGTGCCAGCAGCCAAGCACGGAGCCACTCCTACGAGCAGTACTTC.

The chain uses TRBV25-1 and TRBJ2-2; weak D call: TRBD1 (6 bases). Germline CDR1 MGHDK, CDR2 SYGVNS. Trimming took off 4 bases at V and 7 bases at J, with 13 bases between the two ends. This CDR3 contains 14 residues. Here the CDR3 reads CASSATGIGGELFF. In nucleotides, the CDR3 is TGTGCCAGCAGTGCCACAGGGATAGGCGGGGAGCTGTTTTTT.

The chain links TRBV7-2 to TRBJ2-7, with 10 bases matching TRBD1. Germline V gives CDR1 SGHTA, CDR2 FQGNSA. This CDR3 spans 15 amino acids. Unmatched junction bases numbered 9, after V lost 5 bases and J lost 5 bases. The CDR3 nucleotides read TGTGCCAGCAGCCCAGGACAGGGGGTTTTCCACGAGCAGTACTTC. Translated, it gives CASSPGQGVFHEQYF.

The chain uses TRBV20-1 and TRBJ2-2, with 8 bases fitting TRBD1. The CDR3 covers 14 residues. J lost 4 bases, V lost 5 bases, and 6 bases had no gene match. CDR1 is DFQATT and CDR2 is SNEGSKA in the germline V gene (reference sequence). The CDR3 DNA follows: TGCAGTGCTTACGGACAGGGCCGCACCGGGGAGCTGTTTTTT. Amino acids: CSAYGQGRTGELFF.

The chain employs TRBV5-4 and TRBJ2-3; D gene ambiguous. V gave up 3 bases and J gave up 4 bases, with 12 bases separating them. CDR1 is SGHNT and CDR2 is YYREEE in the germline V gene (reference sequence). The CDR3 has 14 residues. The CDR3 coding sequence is TGTGCCAGCAGCTGGCCGCCCCGCGCAGATACGCAGTATTTT. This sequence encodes CASSWPPRADTQYF.

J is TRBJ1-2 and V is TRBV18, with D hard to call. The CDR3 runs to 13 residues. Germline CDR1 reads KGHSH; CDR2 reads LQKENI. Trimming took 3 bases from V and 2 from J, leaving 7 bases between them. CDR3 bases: TGTGCCAGCTCACCCCCCCCCAACTATGGCTACACCTTC. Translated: CASSPPPNYGYTF.

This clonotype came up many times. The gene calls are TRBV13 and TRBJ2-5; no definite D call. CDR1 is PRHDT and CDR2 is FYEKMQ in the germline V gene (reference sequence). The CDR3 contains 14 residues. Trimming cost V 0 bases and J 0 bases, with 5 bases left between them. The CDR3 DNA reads TGTGCCAGCAGCTTAGGACCCTACCAAGAGACCCAGTACTTC. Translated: CASSLGPYQETQYF.

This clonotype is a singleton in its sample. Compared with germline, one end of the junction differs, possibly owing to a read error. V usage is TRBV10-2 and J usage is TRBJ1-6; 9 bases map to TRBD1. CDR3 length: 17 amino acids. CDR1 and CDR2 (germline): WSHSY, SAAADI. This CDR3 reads CASSERGQGTSNPPLHF. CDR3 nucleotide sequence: TGCGCCAGCAGTGAGAGGGGACAGGGAACCTCTAATCCACCCCTCCACTTT.

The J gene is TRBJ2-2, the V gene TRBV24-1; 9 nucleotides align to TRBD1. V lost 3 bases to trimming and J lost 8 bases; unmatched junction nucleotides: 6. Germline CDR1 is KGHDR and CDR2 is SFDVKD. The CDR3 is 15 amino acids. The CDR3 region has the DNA TGTGCCACCAGTGATGGGACAGGGCGTCTAGGGGAGCTGTTTTTT. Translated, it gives CATSDGTGRLGELFF.

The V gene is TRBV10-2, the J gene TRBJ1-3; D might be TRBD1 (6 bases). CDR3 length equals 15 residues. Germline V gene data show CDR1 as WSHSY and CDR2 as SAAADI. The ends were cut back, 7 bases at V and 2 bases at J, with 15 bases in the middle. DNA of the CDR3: TGCGCCAGCACCACAGGGTCATCCGCTGGAAACACCATATATTTT. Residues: CASTTGSSAGNTIYF.

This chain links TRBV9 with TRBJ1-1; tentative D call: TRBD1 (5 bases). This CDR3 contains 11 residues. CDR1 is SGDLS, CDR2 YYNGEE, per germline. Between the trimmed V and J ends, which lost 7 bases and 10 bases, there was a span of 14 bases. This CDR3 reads CASGGNGGAFF. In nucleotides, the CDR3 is TGTGCCAGCGGAGGGAACGGGGGAGCTTTCTTT.

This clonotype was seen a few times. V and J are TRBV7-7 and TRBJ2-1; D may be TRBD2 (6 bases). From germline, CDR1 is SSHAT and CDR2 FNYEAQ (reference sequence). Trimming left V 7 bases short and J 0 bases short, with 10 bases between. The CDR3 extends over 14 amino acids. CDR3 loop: CASINGSSYNEQFF. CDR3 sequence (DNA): TGTGCCAGCATAAACGGGAGCTCCTACAATGAGCAGTTCTTC.

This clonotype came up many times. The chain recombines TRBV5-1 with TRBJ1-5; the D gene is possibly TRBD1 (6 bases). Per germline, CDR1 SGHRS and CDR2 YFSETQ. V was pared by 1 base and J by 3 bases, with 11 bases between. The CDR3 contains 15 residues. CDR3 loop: CASSLTGNPNQPQHF. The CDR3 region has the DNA TGCGCCAGCAGCTTGACAGGGAACCCCAATCAGCCCCAGCATTTT.

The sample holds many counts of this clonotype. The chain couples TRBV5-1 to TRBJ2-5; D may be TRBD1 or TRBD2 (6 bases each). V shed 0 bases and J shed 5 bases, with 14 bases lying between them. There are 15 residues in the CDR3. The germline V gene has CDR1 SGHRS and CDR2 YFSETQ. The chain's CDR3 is CASSLVGPGGETQYF. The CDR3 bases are TGCGCCAGCAGCTTGGTTGGCCCCGGGGGCGAGACCCAGTACTTC.

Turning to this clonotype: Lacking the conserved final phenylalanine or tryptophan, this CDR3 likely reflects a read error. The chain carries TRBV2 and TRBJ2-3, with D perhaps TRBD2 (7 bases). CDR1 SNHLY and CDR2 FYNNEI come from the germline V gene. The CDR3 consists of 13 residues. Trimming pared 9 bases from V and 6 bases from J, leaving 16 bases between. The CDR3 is CARGGGATDTQYL. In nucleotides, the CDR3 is TGTGCCAGGGGTGGGGGGGCCACCGATACGCAGTATCTT.

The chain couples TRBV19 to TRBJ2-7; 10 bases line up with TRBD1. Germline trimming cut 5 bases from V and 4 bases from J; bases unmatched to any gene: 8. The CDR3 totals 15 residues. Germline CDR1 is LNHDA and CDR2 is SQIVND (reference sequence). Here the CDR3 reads CASSRDGTGVYEQYF. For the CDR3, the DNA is TGTGCCAGTAGTCGAGACGGGACAGGGGTGTACGAGCAGTACTTC.

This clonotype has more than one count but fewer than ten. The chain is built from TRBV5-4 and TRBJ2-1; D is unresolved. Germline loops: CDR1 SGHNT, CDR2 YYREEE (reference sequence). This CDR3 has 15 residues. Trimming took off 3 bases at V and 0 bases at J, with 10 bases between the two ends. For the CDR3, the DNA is TGTGCCAGCAGCTACAGCCGGAGCTCCTACAATGAGCAGTTCTTC. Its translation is CASSYSRSSYNEQFF.

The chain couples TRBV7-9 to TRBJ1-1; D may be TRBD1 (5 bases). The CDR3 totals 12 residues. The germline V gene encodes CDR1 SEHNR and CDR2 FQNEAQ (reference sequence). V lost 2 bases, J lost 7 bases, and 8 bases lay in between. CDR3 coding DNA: TGTGCCAGCAGCTTAACAGGACGTGAAGCTTTCTTT. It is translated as CASSLTGREAFF.

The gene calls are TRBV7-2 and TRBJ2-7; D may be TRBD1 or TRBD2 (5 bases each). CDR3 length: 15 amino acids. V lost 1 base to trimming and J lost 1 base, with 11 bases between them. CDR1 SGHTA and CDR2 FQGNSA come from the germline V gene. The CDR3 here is CASSLEQGPSYEQYF. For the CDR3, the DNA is TGTGCCAGCAGCTTAGAGCAGGGACCTTCCTACGAGCAGTACTTC. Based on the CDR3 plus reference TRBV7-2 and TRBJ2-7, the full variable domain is GAGVSQSPSNKVTEKGKDVELRCDPISGHTALYWYRQSLGQGLEFLIYFQGNSAPDKSGLPSDRFSAERTGGSVSTLTIQRTQQEDSAVYLCASSLEQGPSYEQYFGPGTRLTVT.

The CDR3: CSARQGAGGAFF. The CDR3 DNA sequence: TGCAGTGCGAGACAGGGGGCGGGTGGAGCTTTCTTT. This chain links TRBV20-1 with TRBJ1-1; 10 positions agree with TRBD1. Looked up from germline, CDR1 is DFQATT and CDR2 is SNEGSKA (reference sequence). The CDR3 spans 12 residues. J lost 10 bases, V lost 6 bases, and 8 bases had no gene match.

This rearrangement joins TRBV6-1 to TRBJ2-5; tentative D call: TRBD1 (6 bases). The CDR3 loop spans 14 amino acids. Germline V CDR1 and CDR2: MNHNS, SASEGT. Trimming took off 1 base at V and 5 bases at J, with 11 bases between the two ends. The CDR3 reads CASSEDRVRETQYF. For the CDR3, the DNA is TGTGCCAGCAGTGAAGACAGGGTCCGGGAGACCCAGTACTTC.

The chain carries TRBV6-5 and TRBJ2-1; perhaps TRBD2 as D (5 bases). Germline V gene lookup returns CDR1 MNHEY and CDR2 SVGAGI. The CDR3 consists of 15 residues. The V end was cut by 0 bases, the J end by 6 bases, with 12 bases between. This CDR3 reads CASSYSIWGVNEQFF. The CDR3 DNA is TGTGCCAGCAGTTACTCCATATGGGGAGTCAATGAGCAGTTCTTC.

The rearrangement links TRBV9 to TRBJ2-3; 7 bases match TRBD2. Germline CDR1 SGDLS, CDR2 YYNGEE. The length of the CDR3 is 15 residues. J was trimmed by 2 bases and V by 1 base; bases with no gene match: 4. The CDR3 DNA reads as TGTGCCAGCAGCGTAACCGGGGGGTACACAGATACGCAGTATTTT. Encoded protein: CASSVTGGYTDTQYF. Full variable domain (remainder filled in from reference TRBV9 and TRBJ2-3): DSGVTQTPKHLITATGQRVTLRCSPRSGDLSVYWYQQSLDQGLQFLIQYYNGEERAKGNILERFSAQQFPDLHSELNLSSLELGDSALYFCASSVTGGYTDTQYFGPGTRLTVL.

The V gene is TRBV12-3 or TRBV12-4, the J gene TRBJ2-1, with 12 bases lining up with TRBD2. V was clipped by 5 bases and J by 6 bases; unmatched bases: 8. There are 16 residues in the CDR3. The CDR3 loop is CASSPLAGGSGNEQFF. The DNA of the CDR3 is TGTGCCAGCAGTCCCCTAGCGGGGGGGTCAGGCAATGAGCAGTTCTTC.

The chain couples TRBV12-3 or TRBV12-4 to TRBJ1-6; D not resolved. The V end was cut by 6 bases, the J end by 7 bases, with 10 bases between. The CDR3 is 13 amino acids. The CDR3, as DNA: TGTGCCAGCAGCCAAACTCCCAATTCACCCCTCCACTTT. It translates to CASSQTPNSPLHF.

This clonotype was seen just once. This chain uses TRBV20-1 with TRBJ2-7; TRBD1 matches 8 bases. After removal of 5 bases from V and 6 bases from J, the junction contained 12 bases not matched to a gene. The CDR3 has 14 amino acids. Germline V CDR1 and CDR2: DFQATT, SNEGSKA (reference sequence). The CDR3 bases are TGCAGTGCTGACCCTCGGACAGGGATAGGCGAGCAGTACTTC. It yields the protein CSADPRTGIGEQYF.